These T cell receptor beta chains were read from a single sample in a study of shared clonotypes between healthy human individuals. Sequencing was performed with immunoSEQ multiplex PCR; in TCRdb, only in-frame clones are kept and a portion is missing. This sample has over 2 million clones, with 90% to 95% found just once. Sequencing was carried out using naive CD4+ T cells sorted from blood. The receptor source for this set is a man between 18 and 35 years old in good health. Each CDR3 is given with its conserved first and last residue. The D gene is left open where the match is weak. Not every row has a clone size; where given, it reads once, few, many or a size class.

CDR3 protein: CASSSYDGLANPRYQETQYF
CDR3 DNA: TGTGCCAGCAGCTCGTACGATGGACTAGCGAACCCAAGGTACCAAGAGACCCAGTACTTC
J gene: TRBJ2-5
V gene: TRBV5-4
clone size: .
D gene: TRBD2

CDR3 protein: CASTRTDTQYF
CDR3 DNA: TGTGCCAGCACAAGGACAGATACGCAGTATTTT
J gene: TRBJ2-3
V gene: TRBV2
clone size: .
D gene: .

CDR3 protein: CASGVTSGSYEQYF
CDR3 DNA: TGCGCCAGCGGGGTGACTAGCGGGAGCTACGAGCAGTACTTC
J gene: TRBJ2-7
V gene: TRBV10-2
clone size: .
D gene: TRBD2

CDR3 protein: CASSLAGRQGAMSPLHF
CDR3 DNA: TGCGCCAGCAGCTTGGCCGGACGGCAGGGGGCAATGTCACCCCTCCACTTT
J gene: TRBJ1-6
V gene: TRBV5-1
clone size: .
D gene: TRBD1

CDR3 protein: CASREMLTTYNEQFF
CDR3 DNA: TGTGCCAGCAGGGAAATGTTAACGACCTACAATGAGCAGTTCTTC
J gene: TRBJ2-1
V gene: TRBV6-1
clone size: .
D gene: .

CDR3 protein: CASRASEATNEKLFF
CDR3 DNA: TGTGCCAGTCGGGCCTCGGAGGCAACTAATGAAAAACTGTTTTTT
J gene: TRBJ1-4
V gene: TRBV2
clone size: .
D gene: .

CDR3 protein: CASSLKTSPGTDTQYF
CDR3 DNA: TGTGCCAGCAGCTTGAAGACTAGCCCCGGCACAGATACGCAGTATTTT
J gene: TRBJ2-3
V gene: TRBV5-4
clone size: .
D gene: TRBD2

CDR3 protein: CASSPEQSSNQPQHF
CDR3 DNA: TGCGCCAGCAGCCCAGAACAGAGTAGCAATCAGCCCCAGCATTTT
J gene: TRBJ1-5
V gene: TRBV4-3
clone size: .
D gene: .

CDR3 protein: CASSGTGILYEQYF
CDR3 DNA: TGTGCCAGCAGCGGGACAGGAATCCTTTACGAGCAGTACTTC
J gene: TRBJ2-7
V gene: TRBV2
clone size: .
D gene: TRBD1

CDR3 protein: CASSIEGATNTEAFF
CDR3 DNA: TGTGCCAGTAGTATCGAGGGGGCTACGAACACTGAAGCTTTCTTT
J gene: TRBJ1-1
V gene: TRBV19
clone size: .
D gene: TRBD1

CDR3 protein: CASRTGGLLDNEQFF
CDR3 DNA: TGTGCCAGCAGGACCGGGGGGTTATTGGACAATGAGCAGTTCTTC
J gene: TRBJ2-1
V gene: TRBV28
clone size: .
D gene: TRBD2

CDR3 protein: CASSFQGLGPTYEQYF
CDR3 DNA: TGTGCCAGCAGCTTTCAGGGGCTGGGACCGACCTACGAGCAGTACTTC
J gene: TRBJ2-7
V gene: TRBV11-1
clone size: .
D gene: .

CDR3 protein: CASSQPNSPLHF
CDR3 DNA: TGTGCCAGCTCACAACCTAATTCACCCCTCCACTTT
J gene: TRBJ1-6
V gene: TRBV18
clone size: .
D gene: .

CDR3 protein: CASSSPKGSHEQYF
CDR3 DNA: TGTGCCAGCAGCTCACCCAAAGGATCGCACGAGCAGTACTTC
J gene: TRBJ2-7
V gene: TRBV5-4
clone size: many
D gene: .

CDR3 protein: CASSLGREADTQYF
CDR3 DNA: TGTGCCAGCAGCTTGGGCAGGGAGGCAGATACGCAGTATTTT
J gene: TRBJ2-3
V gene: TRBV2
clone size: .
D gene: .

CDR3 protein: CASSLALRGTLNYGYTF
CDR3 DNA: TGTGCCAGCAGCTTAGCGCTCAGGGGGACCTTAAACTATGGCTACACCTTC
J gene: TRBJ1-2
V gene: TRBV7-2
clone size: once
D gene: TRBD1

CDR3 protein: CASSQVTGTLYGYTF
CDR3 DNA: TGCGCCAGCAGCCAAGTCACCGGGACACTGTATGGCTACACCTTC
J gene: TRBJ1-2
V gene: TRBV4-1
clone size: .
D gene: .

CDR3 protein: CASSLVGRRGRADTQYF
CDR3 DNA: TGTGCCAGCAGCTTGGTAGGGCGCAGGGGGCGCGCAGATACGCAGTATTTT
J gene: TRBJ2-3
V gene: TRBV5-4
clone size: .
D gene: TRBD1

CDR3 protein: CAISELVLTEAFF
CDR3 DNA: TGTGCCATCAGTGAGTTAGTTCTGACTGAAGCTTTCTTT
J gene: TRBJ1-1
V gene: TRBV10-3
clone size: .
D gene: .

CDR3 protein: CASSQTSVAGAFF
CDR3 DNA: TGTGCCAGCAGCCAGACATCGGTCGCAGGAGCTTTCTTT
J gene: TRBJ1-1
V gene: TRBV11-2
clone size: .
D gene: .

CDR3 protein: CASSLYQGNVYTF
CDR3 DNA: TGTGCCAGCAGCTTGTACCAGGGGAATGTCTACACCTTC
J gene: TRBJ1-2
V gene: TRBV5-6
clone size: once
D gene: .

CDR3 protein: CASSPWGSTGELFF
CDR3 DNA: TGTGCCAGCAGTCCCTGGGGTAGCACCGGGGAGCTGTTTTTT
J gene: TRBJ2-2
V gene: TRBV28
clone size: .
D gene: .

CDR3 protein: CAISPKPAFQETQYF
CDR3 DNA: TGTGCCATCAGTCCTAAACCAGCCTTTCAAGAGACCCAGTACTTC
J gene: TRBJ2-5
V gene: TRBV10-3
clone size: .
D gene: .

CDR3 protein: CASSFGGPNEKLFF
CDR3 DNA: TGTGCCAGCAGCTTCGGGGGGCCTAATGAAAAACTGTTTTTT
J gene: TRBJ1-4
V gene: TRBV11-2
clone size: .
D gene: .

CDR3 protein: CASSQQGARSNQPQHF
CDR3 DNA: TGCGCCAGCAGCCAGCAGGGGGCGCGTAGCAATCAGCCCCAGCATTTT
J gene: TRBJ1-5
V gene: TRBV4-1
clone size: few
D gene: TRBD1

CDR3 protein: CAISDPTGNPEKLFF
CDR3 DNA: TGTGCCATCAGTGACCCGACAGGGAACCCCGAAAAACTGTTTTTT
J gene: TRBJ1-4
V gene: TRBV10-3
clone size: .
D gene: TRBD1

CDR3 protein: CASTRSGNSYNEQFF
CDR3 DNA: TGTGCCAGCACCAGAAGCGGTAACTCCTACAATGAGCAGTTCTTC
J gene: TRBJ2-1
V gene: TRBV11-2
clone size: .
D gene: .